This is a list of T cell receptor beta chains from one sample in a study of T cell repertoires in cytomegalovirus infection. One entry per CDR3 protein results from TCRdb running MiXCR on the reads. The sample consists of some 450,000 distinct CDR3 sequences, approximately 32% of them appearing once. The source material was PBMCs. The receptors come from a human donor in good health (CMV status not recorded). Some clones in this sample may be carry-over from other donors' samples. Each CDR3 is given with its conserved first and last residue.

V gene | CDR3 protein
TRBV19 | CASSIDRKETQYF
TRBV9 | CASSSSRGPTDTQYF
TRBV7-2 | CASRLGAGAPYEQSF
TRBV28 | CASRQTSGGPGTQYF
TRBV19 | CASSMTEKTFYGYTF
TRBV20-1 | CSVSTSAWTDTQYF
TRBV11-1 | CASSRGLAGDQETQYF
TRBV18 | CASSPEEEQGYTF
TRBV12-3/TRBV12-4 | CASSSEQVSYNEQFF
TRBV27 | CASSPVGRYGYTF
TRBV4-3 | CASSQRDSPNEKLFF
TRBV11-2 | CASGDSMAEQFF
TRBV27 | CASSLYVRGIPEGYTF
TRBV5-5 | CASSFGRVTRGGNTEAFF
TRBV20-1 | CSARNGQGANQPQHF
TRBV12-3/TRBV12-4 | CASSLEGFFGYTF
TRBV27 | CASSFSPTGGNGYTF
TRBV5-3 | CASSPTPLEEKLFF
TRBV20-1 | CSARQGISYGYTF
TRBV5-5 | CASSPHHRETQYF
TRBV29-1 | CSVEDPWGGSTEAFF
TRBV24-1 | CATSDLGTGNYGYTF
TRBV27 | CASSLGGGTSPGRQYF
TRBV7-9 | CASSLARAGGRSQETQYF
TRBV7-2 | CASSLLVDTQYF
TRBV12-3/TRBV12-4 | CASSLQTVGTEAFF
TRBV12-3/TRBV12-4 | CASRIGTSNQPQHF
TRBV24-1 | CATSEIGSSYNEQFF
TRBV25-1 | CASHWGETQYF
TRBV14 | CASSPSGGAGYNEQFF
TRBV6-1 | CASTPGPNEKLFF
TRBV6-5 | CASGDRVSADTQYF
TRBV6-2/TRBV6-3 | CASKRTDTQYF
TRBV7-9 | CASSLEAGAAYEQYF
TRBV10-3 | CAISEGTGMNTEAFF
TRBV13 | CASSQWGAEEQFF
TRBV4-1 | CASSPAGQRKTGELFF